This T cell receptor beta chain was found in a study of read filtering for tumor transcriptome and immune sequencing. As for the study in general: Among patients, some 17 were male and 14 female, aged roughly 45 to 80 (mean about 69). IR-seq gave about 3.5 to 10.27 million TCR reads per sample; RNA-seq gave about 80 to 1,400.

The sample holds a few counts of this clonotype. The antigen remains undetermined. A much larger clone differs from this one at a single base, so this may be a read error. General study findings and limits: Approximately 82% of IR-seq clonotypes had one read, totaling around 3.5% of reads; RNA-seq: roughly 76% and 46%. The sorted CD138-negative fraction was a mixed bone marrow immune population, not purified T cells.

The library was built from about 0.4 ug RNA with molecular barcoded adaptors for alpha/delta and beta/gamma chains. TCRdb re-analysed the reads in MiXCR, keeping a single row per CDR3 protein. In the table there are nearly 60,000 distinct CDR3 sequences, approximately 13% of which are singletons. The V gene's germline CDR1 is SGHRS and CDR2 YFSETQ. V dropped 1 base and J dropped 6; count of bases not matched to a gene: 3. The CDR3 runs to 13 residues. The chain uses TRBV5-1 and TRBJ1-2, with 7 bases aligning to TRBD1. Sequencing was carried out using a population of CD138-negative cells sorted from bone marrow. This TCR was recovered from a donor at least 40 years old with multiple myeloma. The CDR3 is CASSLTGENGYTF. The CDR3 nucleotides are TGCGCCAGCAGCTTGACAGGGGAGAATGGCTACACCTTC.